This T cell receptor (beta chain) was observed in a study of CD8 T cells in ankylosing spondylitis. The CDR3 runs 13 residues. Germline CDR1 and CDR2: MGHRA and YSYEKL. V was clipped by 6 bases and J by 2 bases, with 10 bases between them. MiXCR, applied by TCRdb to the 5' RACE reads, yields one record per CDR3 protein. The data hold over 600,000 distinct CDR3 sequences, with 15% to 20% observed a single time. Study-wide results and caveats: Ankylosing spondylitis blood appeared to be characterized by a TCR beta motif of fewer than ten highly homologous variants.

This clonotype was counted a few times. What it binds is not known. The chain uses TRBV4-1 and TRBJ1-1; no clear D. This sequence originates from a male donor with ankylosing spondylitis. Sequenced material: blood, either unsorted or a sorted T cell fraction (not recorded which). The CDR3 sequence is CASSIQINTEAFF. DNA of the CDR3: TGCGCCAGCAGTATTCAGATTAACACTGAAGCTTTCTTT.